One and the same sample provided the 13 T cell receptor beta chains below, sequenced in a study of cytomegalovirus exposure and HLA in healthy donors. PCR primers comprised 60 Vbeta and 13 Jbeta primers. This table comes from immunoSEQ multiplex PCR, and its TCRdb copy is limited to in-frame clones, with some not included. The sample holds approximately 81,000 clones, around 74% seen once. Sequenced input: PBMCs. These receptors were collected from a woman aged 45-60 years in good health and CMV-seropositive.

In its sample, this clone was seen a few times. The germline gene is not matched at one end of the junction; a read error may be the cause. The chain joins TRBV16 to TRBJ1-5; D unresolved. Germline V CDR1 and CDR2: KGHSY, FQNENV. The CDR3 consists of 13 residues. DNA for the CDR3: TGTGCCAGCAGCCAATCTTTAATTCCCCTCAGGTATTTT. Translation: CASSQSLIPLRYF.

The chain has TRBV5-1 and TRBJ1-2; D gene uncertain. The V end lost 5 bases, the J end lost 3 bases, and 11 bases lay between the germline ends. CDR1 and CDR2 from the germline V gene are SGHRS and YFSETQ. CDR3 length: 13 amino acids. The CDR3 DNA sequence: TGCGCCAGCAGTGGAGGGTTCGACTATGGCTACACCTTC. Protein sequence: CASSGGFDYGYTF.

The V call is TRBV5-1, the J call TRBJ2-3; 9 nucleotides agree with TRBD1. CDR1 is SGHRS and CDR2 is YFSETQ in the germline V gene. The length of the CDR3 is 14 residues. V lost 0 bases and J lost 4; bases outside the gene matches: 0. The CDR3, as DNA: TGCGCCAGCAGCTTGGGACAGGGGGCAGATACGCAGTATTTT. Protein sequence: CASSLGQGADTQYF.

The chain links TRBV2 to TRBJ2-1, with 9 bases fitting TRBD2. This CDR3 is 15 amino acids long. CDR1 is SNHLY and CDR2 is FYNNEI in the germline V gene. The trim removed 7 bases at V and 3 bases at J, leaving 7 bases unmatched. The CDR3 is CASMQASGNYNEQFF. The CDR3 nucleotides are TGTGCCAGCATGCAGGCTAGCGGGAACTACAATGAGCAGTTCTTC.

V and J are TRBV28 and TRBJ2-2, with TRBD2 identical over 13 bases. Germline trimming cut 7 bases from V and 6 bases from J; bases unmatched to any gene: 5. Germline V lookup: CDR1 MDHEN, CDR2 SYDVKM. The CDR3 runs 15 residues. The CDR3, as DNA: TGTGCCAGCACGGGACTAGCGGGACTCCCCGGGGAGCTGTTTTTT. The encoded protein is CASTGLAGLPGELFF.

The V gene is TRBV28, the J gene TRBJ1-1; D remains unclear. The CDR3 runs to 13 residues. Per germline, CDR1 MDHEN and CDR2 SYDVKM. Between the trimmed V and J ends, which lost 2 bases and 7 bases, there was a span of 11 bases. The CDR3: CASSLGSSSEAFF. CDR3 bases: TGTGCCAGCAGTTTAGGGAGCTCCAGTGAAGCTTTCTTT.

This clone rates as medium-sized. The chain links TRBV6-4 to TRBJ2-6; D is possibly TRBD1 (6 bases). CDR1 and CDR2 from the germline V gene are MRHNA and SNTAGT. V dropped 0 bases and J dropped 8 bases, with 11 bases sitting between them. This CDR3 contains 15 residues. In DNA form, the CDR3 reads TGTGCCAGCAGTGACTCATCCAGGGGTCCCAACGTCCTGACTTTC. Translation: CASSDSSRGPNVLTF.

V is TRBV7-2 and J is TRBJ1-2; TRBD1 matches 9 bases. From germline, CDR1 is SGHTA and CDR2 FQGNSA. This CDR3 contains 13 residues. V shed 6 bases, J shed 7 bases, and the junction held 6 bases outside the gene matches. The CDR3 here is CASRTGTGSGYTF. The CDR3 DNA is TGTGCCAGCAGGACCGGGACAGGGTCTGGCTACACCTTC. The full variable domain, in which reference TRBV7-2 and TRBJ1-2 provide the parts outside the CDR3, is GAGVSQSPSNKVTEKGKDVELRCDPISGHTALYWYRQSLGQGLEFLIYFQGNSAPDKSGLPSDRFSAERTGGSVSTLTIQRTQQEDSAVYLCASRTGTGSGYTFGSGTRLTVV.

This clone was picked up a small number of times. The J gene is TRBJ1-1, the V gene TRBV6-5; weak D call: TRBD1 (5 bases). This CDR3 region has 15 residues. V gave up 0 bases and J gave up 2 bases, with 10 bases separating them. Germline loops: CDR1 MNHEY, CDR2 SVGAGI. The CDR3 DNA reads as TGTGCCAGCAGTTACTCGAGACAGCTTAACACTGAAGCTTTCTTT. This translates into CASSYSRQLNTEAFF.

The J gene is TRBJ2-5, the V gene TRBV18; a weak D match, TRBD2 (6 bases). V was cut by 3 bases and J by 2 bases, with 13 bases left in between. The V gene's germline CDR1 is KGHSH and CDR2 LQKENI. The CDR3 is made up of 15 amino acids. The CDR3 is CASSPPAGRQETQYF. DNA for the CDR3: TGTGCCAGCTCACCCCCCGCGGGAAGGCAAGAGACCCAGTACTTC. Full variable domain (remainder filled in from reference TRBV18 and TRBJ2-5): NAGVMQNPRHLVRRRGQEARLRCSPMKGHSHVYWYRQLPEEGLKFMVYLQKENIIDESGMPKERFSAEFPKEGPSILRIQQVVRGDSAAYFCASSPPAGRQETQYFGPGTRLLVL.

This chain joins TRBV6-1 and TRBJ1-1; unclear D gene. The germline V and J ends were trimmed by 2 bases and 4 bases, with 8 bases remaining between them. The CDR3 contains 13 residues. From germline, CDR1 is MNHNS and CDR2 SASEGT. The CDR3 bases are TGTGCCAGCAGTGAACAGGTCGGCACTGAAGCTTTCTTT. It codes for CASSEQVGTEAFF.

The rearrangement uses TRBV2 and TRBJ1-2; a possible D gene is TRBD1 (6 bases). This CDR3 has 13 amino acids. V shed 7 bases and J shed 4 bases, with 13 bases lying between them. Germline CDR1 reads SNHLY; CDR2 reads FYNNEI. The chain's CDR3 is CASTGTISYGYTF. CDR3 nucleotides: TGTGCCAGCACCGGGACAATTTCCTATGGCTACACCTTC.

The V gene is TRBV11-3, the J gene TRBJ1-2; D not resolved. This CDR3 is built from 15 residues. V gave up 5 bases and J gave up 0 bases, with 13 bases separating them. Germline V gene data show CDR1 as SGHNT and CDR2 as YENEEA. The chain's CDR3 is CASSPGRSPNYGYTF. As DNA, the CDR3 is TGTGCCAGCAGCCCCGGGAGATCGCCTAACTATGGCTACACCTTC.